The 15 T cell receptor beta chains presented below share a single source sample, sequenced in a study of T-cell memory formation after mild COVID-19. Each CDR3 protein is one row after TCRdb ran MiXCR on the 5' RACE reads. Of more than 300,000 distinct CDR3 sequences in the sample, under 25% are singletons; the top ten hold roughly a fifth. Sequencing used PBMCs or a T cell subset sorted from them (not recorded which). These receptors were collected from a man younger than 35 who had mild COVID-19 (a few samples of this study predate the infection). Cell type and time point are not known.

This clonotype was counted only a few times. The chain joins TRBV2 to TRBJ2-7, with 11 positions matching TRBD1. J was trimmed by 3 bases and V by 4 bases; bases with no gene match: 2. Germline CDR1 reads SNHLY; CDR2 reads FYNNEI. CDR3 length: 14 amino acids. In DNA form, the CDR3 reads TGTGCCAGCAGTGGGGGACAGGGGGACTACGAGCAGTACTTC. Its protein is CASSGGQGDYEQYF.

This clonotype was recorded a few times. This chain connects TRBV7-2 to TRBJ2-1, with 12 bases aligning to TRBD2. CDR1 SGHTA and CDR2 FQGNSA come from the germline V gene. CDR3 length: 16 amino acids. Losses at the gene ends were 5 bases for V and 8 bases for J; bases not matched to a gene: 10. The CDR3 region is CASSLLLAGGPDEQFF. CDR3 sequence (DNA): TGTGCCAGCAGCCTCCTTCTAGCGGGGGGGCCCGATGAGCAGTTCTTC.

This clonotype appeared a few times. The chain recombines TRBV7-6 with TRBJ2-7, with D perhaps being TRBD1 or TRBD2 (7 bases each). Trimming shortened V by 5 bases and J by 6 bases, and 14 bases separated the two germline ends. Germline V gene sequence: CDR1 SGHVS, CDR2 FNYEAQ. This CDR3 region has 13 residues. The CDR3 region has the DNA TGTGCCAGCAGCCCCGACAGGGAGGGCGAGCAGTACTTC. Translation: CASSPDREGEQYF.

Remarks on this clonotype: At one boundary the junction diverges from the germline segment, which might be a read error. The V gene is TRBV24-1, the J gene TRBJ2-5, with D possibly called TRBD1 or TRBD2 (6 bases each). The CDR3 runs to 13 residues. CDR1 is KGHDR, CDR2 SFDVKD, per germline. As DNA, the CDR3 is TGTTCCACCACCCAGGGGACTCAAGAGACCCAGTACTTC. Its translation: CSTTQGTQETQYF.

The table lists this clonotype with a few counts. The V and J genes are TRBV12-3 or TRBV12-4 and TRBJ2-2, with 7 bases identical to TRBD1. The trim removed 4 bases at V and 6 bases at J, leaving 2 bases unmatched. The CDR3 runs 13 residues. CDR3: CASSWTGPGELFF. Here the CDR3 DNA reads TGTGCCAGCAGTTGGACAGGTCCCGGGGAGCTGTTTTTT.

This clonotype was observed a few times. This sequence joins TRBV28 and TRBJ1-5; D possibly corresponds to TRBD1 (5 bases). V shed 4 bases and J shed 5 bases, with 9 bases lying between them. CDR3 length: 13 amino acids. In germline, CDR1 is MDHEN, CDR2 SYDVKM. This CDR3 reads CASSWDLDQPQHF. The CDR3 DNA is TGTGCCAGCAGTTGGGACCTTGATCAGCCCCAGCATTTT.

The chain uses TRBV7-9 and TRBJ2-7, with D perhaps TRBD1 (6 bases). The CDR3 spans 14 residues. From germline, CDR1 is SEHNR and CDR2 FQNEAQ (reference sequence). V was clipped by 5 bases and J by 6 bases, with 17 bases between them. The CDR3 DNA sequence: TGTGCCAGCAGCCCGCCAGGGGCCCCTCTCGAGCAGTACGTC. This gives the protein CASSPPGAPLEQYV.

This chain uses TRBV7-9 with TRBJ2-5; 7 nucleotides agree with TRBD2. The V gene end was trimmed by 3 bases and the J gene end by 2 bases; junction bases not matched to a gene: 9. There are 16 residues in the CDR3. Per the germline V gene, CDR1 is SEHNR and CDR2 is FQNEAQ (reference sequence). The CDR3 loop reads CASSFRASGFQETQYF. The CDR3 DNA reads TGTGCCAGCAGCTTCAGGGCTAGCGGCTTTCAAGAGACCCAGTACTTC. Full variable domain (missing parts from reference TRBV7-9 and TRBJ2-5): DTGVSQNPRHKITKRGQNVTFRCDPISEHNRLYWYRQTLGQGPEFLTYFQNEAQLEKSRLLSDRFSAERPKGSFSTLEIQRTEQGDSAMYLCASSFRASGFQETQYFGPGTRLLVL.

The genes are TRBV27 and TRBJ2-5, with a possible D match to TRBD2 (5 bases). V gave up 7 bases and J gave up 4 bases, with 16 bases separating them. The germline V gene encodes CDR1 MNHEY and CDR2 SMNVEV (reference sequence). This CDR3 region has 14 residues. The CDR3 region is CASMRGLGGETQYF. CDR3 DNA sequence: TGTGCCAGCATGAGAGGGCTGGGCGGAGAGACCCAGTACTTC.

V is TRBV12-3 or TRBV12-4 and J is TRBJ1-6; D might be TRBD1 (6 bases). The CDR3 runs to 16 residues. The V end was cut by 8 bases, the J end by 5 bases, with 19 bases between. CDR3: CASFSTGTWNNSPLHF. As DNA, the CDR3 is TGTGCCAGCTTTTCCACCGGGACATGGAATAATTCACCCCTCCACTTT.

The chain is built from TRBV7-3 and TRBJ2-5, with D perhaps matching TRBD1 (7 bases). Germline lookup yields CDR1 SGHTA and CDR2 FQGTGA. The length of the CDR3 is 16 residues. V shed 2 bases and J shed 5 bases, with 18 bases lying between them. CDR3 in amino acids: CASSLRSARGDETQYF. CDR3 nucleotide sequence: TGTGCCAGCAGCTTACGATCGGCCAGGGGGGACGAGACCCAGTACTTC.

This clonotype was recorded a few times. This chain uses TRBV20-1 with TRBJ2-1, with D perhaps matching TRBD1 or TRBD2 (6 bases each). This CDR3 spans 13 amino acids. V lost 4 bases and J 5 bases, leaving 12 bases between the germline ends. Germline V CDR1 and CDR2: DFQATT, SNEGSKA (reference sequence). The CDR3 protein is CSATGAIDNEQFF. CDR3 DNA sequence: TGCAGTGCTACGGGGGCAATTGACAATGAGCAGTTCTTC.

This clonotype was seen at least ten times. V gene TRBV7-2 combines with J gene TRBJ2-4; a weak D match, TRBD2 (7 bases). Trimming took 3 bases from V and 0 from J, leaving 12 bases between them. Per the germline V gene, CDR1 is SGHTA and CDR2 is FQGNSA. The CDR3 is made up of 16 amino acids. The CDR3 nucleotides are TGTGCCAGCAGCTTCTTCGGGGGGCTAGCCAAAAACATTCAGTACTTC. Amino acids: CASSFFGGLAKNIQYF.

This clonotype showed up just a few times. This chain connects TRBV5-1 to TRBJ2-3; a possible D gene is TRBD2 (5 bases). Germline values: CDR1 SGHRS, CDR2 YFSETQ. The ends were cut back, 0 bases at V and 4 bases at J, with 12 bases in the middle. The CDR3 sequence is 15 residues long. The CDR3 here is CASSLGGLGPDTQYF. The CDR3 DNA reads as TGCGCCAGCAGCTTGGGAGGACTGGGCCCAGATACGCAGTATTTT. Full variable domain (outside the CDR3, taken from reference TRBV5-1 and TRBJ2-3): KAGVTQTPRYLIKTRGQQVTLSCSPISGHRSVSWYQQTPGQGLQFLFEYFSETQRNKGNFPGRFSGRQFSNSRSEMNVSTLELGDSALYLCASSLGGLGPDTQYFGPGTRLTVL.

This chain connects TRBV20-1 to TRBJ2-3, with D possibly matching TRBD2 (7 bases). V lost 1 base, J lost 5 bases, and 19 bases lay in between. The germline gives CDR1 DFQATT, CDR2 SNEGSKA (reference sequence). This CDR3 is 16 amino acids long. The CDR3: CSARAPRGGAIDTQYF. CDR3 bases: TGCAGTGCTAGAGCCCCTAGGGGGGGGGCGATAGATACGCAGTATTTT.